This T cell receptor (beta chain) was captured by sequencing in a study of regulatory T cells in long-lasting Graves disease. Building the TCR beta libraries relied on iRepertoire HTBI primers, and CDR3 regions underwent Arm-PCR. TCRdb re-analysed the multiplex PCR reads in MiXCR, keeping a single row per CDR3 protein. Seen here are over 350,000 distinct CDR3 sequences, about 15% observed once, and the top ten hold approximately 17%. Trimming took off 1 base at V and 1 base at J, with 10 bases between the two ends. Germline assignment: CDR1 DFQATT and CDR2 SNEGSKA (reference sequence). The CDR3 is 14 residues long. As for time point: newly diagnosed GD, antithyroid drugs for less than 3 months. Isolated PBMC RNA provided the starting material for the TCR library. This clonotype was seen ten or more times. The same sample was also studied in work on T cells in Graves' hyperthyroidism and ophthalmopathy. That source notes: Disease duration under 2 months; hyperthyroidism patients were aged 18 to 65.

The V and J genes are TRBV20-1 and TRBJ2-5; tentative D call: TRBD2 (5 bases). This specimen consisted of peripheral blood mononuclear cells (PBMCs), obtained at new diagnosis, from a patient treated with antithyroid drugs. The clonotype originates from a woman between 45 and 60 years old with Graves disease. As DNA, the CDR3 is TGCAGTGCTAGAGCGGGGAGACCCCAAGAGACCCAGTACTTC. This translates into CSARAGRPQETQYF.